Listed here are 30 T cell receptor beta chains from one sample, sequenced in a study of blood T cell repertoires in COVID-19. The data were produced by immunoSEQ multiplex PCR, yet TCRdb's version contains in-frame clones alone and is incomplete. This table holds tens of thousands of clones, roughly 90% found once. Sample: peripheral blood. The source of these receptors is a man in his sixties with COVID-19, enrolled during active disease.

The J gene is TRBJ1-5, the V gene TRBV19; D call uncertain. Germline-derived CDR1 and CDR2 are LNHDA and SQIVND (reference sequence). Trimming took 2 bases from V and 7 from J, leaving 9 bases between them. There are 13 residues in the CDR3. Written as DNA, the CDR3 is TGTGCCAGTAGTATAACCAGTCAACAGCCCCAGCATTTT. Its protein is CASSITSQQPQHF.

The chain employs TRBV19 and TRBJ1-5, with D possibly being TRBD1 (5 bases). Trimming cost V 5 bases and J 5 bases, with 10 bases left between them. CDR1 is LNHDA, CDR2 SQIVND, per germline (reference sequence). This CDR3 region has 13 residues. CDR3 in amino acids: CASSWGVYQPQHF. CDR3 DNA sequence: TGTGCCAGTAGTTGGGGGGTTTATCAGCCCCAGCATTTT.

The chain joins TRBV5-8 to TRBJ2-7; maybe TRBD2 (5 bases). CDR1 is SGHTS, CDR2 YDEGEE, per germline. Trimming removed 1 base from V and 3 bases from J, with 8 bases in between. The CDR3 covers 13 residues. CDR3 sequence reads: CASSLRGNYEQYF. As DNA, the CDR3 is TGTGCCAGCAGCTTGCGAGGGAACTACGAGCAGTACTTC.

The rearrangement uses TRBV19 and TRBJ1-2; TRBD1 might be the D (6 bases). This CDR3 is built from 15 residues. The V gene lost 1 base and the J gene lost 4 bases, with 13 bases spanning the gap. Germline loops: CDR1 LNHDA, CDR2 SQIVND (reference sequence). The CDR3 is CASSIGTGTTYGYTF. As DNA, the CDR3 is TGTGCCAGTAGTATAGGTACAGGGACTACCTATGGCTACACCTTC.

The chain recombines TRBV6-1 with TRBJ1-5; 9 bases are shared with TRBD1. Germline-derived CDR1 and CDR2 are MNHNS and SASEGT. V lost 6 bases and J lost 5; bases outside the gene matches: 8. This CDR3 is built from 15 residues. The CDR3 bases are TGTGCCAGCAGCGGGGGGGACAGGGCCTATCAGCCCCAGCATTTT. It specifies CASSGGDRAYQPQHF.

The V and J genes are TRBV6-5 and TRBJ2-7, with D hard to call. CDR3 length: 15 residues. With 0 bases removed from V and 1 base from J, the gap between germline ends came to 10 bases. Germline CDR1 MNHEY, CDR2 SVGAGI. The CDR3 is CASSYSGGTSYEQYF. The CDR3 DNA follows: TGTGCCAGCAGTTACTCTGGCGGTACATCCTACGAGCAGTACTTC.

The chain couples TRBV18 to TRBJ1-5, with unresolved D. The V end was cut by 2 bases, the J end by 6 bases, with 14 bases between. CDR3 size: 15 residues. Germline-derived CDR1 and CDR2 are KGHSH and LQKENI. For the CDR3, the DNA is TGTGCCAGCTCACCAGAAGGCCTGAGAGGTCAGCCCCAGCATTTT. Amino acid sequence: CASSPEGLRGQPQHF. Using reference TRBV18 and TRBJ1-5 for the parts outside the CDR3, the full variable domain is NAGVMQNPRHLVRRRGQEARLRCSPMKGHSHVYWYRQLPEEGLKFMVYLQKENIIDESGMPKERFSAEFPKEGPSILRIQQVVRGDSAAYFCASSPEGLRGQPQHFGDGTRLSIL.

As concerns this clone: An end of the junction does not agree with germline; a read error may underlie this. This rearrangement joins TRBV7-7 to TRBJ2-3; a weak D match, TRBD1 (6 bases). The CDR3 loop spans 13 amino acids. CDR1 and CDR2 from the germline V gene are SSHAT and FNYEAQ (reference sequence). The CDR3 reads CASSRGDKDTQYF. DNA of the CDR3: TGTGCTAGCAGCAGAGGGGACAAGGATACGCAGTATTTT.

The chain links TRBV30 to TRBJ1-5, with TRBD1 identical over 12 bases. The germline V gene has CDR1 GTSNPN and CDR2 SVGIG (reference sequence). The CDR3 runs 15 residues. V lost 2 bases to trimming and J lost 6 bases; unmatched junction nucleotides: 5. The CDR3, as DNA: TGTGCCTGGAGTACCGGGACAGGGGGCGTTCAGCCCCAGCATTTT. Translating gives CAWSTGTGGVQPQHF. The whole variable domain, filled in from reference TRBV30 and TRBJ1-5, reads SQTIHQWPATLVQPVGSPLSLECTVEGTSNPNLYWYRQAAGRGLQLLFYSVGIGQISSEVPQNLSASRPQDRQFILSSKKLLLSDSGFYLCAWSTGTGGVQPQHFGDGTRLSIL.

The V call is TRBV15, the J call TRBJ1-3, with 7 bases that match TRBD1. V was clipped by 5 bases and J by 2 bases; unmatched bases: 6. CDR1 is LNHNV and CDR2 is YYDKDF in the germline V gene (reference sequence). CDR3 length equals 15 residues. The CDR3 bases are TGTGCCACCAGCGCCCGCAGGGGGGCTGGAAACACCATATATTTT. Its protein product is CATSARRGAGNTIYF. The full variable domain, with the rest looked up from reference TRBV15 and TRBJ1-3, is DAMVIQNPRYQVTQFGKPVTLSCSQTLNHNVMYWYQQKSSQAPKLLFHYYDKDFNNEADTPDNFQSRRPNTSFCFLDIRSPGLGDTAMYLCATSARRGAGNTIYFGEGSWLTVV.

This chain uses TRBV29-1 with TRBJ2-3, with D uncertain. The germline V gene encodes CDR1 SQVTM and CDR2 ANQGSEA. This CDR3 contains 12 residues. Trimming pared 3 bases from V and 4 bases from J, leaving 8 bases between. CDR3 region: CSVEGNPDTQYF. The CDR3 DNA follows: TGCAGCGTTGAGGGCAACCCAGATACGCAGTATTTT.

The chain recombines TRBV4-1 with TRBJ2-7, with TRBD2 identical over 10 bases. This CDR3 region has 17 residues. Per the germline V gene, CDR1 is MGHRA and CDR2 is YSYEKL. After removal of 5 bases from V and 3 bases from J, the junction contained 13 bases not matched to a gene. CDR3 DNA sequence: TGCGCCAGCAGCAATCGAGGACTAGCGGAGACCCGCTACGAGCAGTACTTC. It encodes CASSNRGLAETRYEQYF.

In DNA form, the CDR3 reads TGTGCCAGCAGTCTGCTATCCGACAGGAATCAGCCCCAGCATTTT. Its translation is CASSLLSDRNQPQHF. The V and J genes are TRBV27 and TRBJ1-5; TRBD1 is a possible D gene (6 bases). Trimming stripped 5 bases from V and 4 bases from J, with 15 bases between. The CDR3 covers 15 residues. Germline CDR1 reads MNHEY; CDR2 reads SMNVEV (reference sequence).

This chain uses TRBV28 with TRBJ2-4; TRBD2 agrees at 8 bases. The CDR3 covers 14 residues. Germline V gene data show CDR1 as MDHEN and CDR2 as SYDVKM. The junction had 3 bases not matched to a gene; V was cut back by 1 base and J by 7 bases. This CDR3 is CASSLSGGGNIQYF. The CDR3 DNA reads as TGTGCCAGCAGTTTATCGGGCGGGGGGAACATTCAGTACTTC.

Written as DNA, the CDR3 is TGCGCCAGCAGCACTTCCCGGGGATCTCCTAATGAAAAACTGTTTTTT. Protein: CASSTSRGSPNEKLFF. The J gene is TRBJ1-4, the V gene TRBV5-1; no clear D gene. Trimming removed 4 bases from V and 3 bases from J, with 16 bases in between. Germline assignment: CDR1 SGHRS and CDR2 YFSETQ. CDR3 length: 16 residues. The variable domain in full, completed from reference TRBV5-1 and TRBJ1-4, reads KAGVTQTPRYLIKTRGQQVTLSCSPISGHRSVSWYQQTPGQGLQFLFEYFSETQRNKGNFPGRFSGRQFSNSRSEMNVSTLELGDSALYLCASSTSRGSPNEKLFFGSGTQLSVL.

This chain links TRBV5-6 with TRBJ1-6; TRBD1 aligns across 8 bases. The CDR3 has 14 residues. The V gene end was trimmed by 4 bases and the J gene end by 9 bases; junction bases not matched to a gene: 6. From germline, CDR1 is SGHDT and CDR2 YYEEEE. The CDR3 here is CASSEKTGGSPLHF. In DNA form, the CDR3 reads TGTGCCAGCAGCGAAAAAACAGGGGGTTCACCCCTCCACTTT.

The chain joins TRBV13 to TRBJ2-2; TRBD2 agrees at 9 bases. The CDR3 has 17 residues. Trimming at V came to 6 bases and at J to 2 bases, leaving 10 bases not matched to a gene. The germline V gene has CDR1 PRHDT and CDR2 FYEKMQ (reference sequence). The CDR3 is CASSGPREGDNTGELFF. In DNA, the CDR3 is TGTGCCAGCAGTGGCCCGCGGGAGGGTGACAACACCGGGGAGCTGTTTTTT.

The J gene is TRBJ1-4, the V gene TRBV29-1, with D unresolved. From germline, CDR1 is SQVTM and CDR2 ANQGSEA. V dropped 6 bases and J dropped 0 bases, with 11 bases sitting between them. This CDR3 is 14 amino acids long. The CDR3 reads CSVRGRATNEKLFF. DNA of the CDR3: TGCAGCGTGAGAGGGCGAGCAACTAATGAAAAACTGTTTTTT.

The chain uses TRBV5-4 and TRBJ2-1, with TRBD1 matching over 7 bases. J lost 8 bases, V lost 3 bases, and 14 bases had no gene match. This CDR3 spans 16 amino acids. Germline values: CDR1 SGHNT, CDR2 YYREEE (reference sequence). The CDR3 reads CASSSSNRGQRDEQFF. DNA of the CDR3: TGTGCCAGCAGCTCCAGTAACAGGGGCCAGAGGGATGAGCAGTTCTTC.

In DNA form, the CDR3 reads TGTGCCAGCAGCGGGGGACGATGGGGCTACACCTTC. Amino acids: CASSGGRWGYTF. The V gene is TRBV2, the J gene TRBJ1-2, with a tentative D call TRBD1 (5 bases). CDR1 and CDR2 (germline): SNHLY, FYNNEI. The CDR3 runs to 12 residues. Trimming pared 6 bases from V and 8 bases from J, leaving 13 bases between.

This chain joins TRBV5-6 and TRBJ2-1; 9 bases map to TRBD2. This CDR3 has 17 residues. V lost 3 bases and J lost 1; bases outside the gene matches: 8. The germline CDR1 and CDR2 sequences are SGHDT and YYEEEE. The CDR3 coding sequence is TGTGCCAGCAGCTATGGTCCTAGCGGGGATTCCTACAATGAGCAGTTCTTC. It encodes CASSYGPSGDSYNEQFF.

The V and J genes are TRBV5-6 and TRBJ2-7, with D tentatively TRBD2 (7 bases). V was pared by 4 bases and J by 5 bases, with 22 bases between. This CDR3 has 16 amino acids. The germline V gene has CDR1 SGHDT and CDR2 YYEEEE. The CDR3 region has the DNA TGTGCCAGCAGCCCTGTGGGGGGAGGGGGTATGGACGAGCAGTACTTC. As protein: CASSPVGGGGMDEQYF.

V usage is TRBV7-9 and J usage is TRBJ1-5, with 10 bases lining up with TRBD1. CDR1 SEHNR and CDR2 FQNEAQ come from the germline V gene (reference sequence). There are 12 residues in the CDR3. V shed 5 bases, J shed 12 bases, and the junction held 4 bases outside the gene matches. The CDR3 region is CASSGDRGVQHF. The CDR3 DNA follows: TGTGCCAGCAGCGGGGACAGGGGCGTCCAGCATTTT.

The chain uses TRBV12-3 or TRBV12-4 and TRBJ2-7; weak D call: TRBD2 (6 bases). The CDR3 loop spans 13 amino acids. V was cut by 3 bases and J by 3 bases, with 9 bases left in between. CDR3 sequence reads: CASSLGGNYEQYF. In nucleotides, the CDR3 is TGTGCCAGCAGTTTGGGCGGGAACTACGAGCAGTACTTC.

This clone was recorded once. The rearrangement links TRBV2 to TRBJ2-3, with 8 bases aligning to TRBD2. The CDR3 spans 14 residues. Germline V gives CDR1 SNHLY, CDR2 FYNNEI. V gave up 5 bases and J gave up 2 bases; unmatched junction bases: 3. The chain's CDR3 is CASSPGGATDTQYF. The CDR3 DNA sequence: TGTGCCAGCAGTCCCGGGGGGGCCACAGATACGCAGTATTTT. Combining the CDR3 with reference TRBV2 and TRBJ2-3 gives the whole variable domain EPEVTQTPSHQVTQMGQEVILRCVPISNHLYFYWYRQILGQKVEFLVSFYNNEISEKSEIFDDQFSVERPDGSNFTLKIRSTKLEDSAMYFCASSPGGATDTQYFGPGTRLTVL.

The CDR3 nucleotides read TGTGCCAGTAGCCTAGCAGGCGGGCGGGATACGCAGTATTTT. This sequence encodes CASSLAGGRDTQYF. V usage is TRBV19 and J usage is TRBJ2-3; TRBD2 might be the D (5 bases). Germline V gives CDR1 LNHDA, CDR2 SQIVND (reference sequence). Trimming took off 6 bases at V and 6 bases at J, with 16 bases between the two ends. The CDR3 totals 14 residues.

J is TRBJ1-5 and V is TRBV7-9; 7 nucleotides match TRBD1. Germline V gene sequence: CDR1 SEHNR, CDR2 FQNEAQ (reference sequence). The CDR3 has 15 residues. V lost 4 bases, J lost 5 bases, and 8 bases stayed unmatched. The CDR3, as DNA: TGTGCCAGCAGCTCACAGGGGAGTTCATATCAGCCCCAGCATTTT. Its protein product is CASSSQGSSYQPQHF.

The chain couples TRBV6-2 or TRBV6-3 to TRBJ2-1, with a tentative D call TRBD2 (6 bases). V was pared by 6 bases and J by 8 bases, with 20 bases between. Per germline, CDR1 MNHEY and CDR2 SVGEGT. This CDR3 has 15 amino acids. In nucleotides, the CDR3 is TGTGCCAGCAGCCAGGGACTGAGGGTGGGCGATGAGCAGTTCTTC. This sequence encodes CASSQGLRVGDEQFF.

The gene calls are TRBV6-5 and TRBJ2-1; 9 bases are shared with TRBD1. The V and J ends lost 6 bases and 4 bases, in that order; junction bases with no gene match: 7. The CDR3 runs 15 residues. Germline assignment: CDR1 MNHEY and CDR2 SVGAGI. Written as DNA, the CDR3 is TGTGCCAGCAGAGAGGGACAGGGAACATACAATGAGCAGTTCTTC. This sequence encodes CASREGQGTYNEQFF.

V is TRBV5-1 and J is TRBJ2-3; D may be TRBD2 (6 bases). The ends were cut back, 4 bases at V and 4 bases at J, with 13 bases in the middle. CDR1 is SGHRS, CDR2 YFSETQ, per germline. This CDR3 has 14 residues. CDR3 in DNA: TGCGCCAGCAGCAACCCGGGACTCGCAGATACGCAGTATTTT. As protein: CASSNPGLADTQYF.